A single T cell receptor (beta chain) is shown here with its context. Its antigen is not identified. The CDR3 consists of 17 residues. V lost 1 base to trimming and J lost 1 base, with 17 bases between them. The germline V gene has CDR1 SGHRS and CDR2 YFSETQ. The PCR had 60 Vbeta and 13 Jbeta primers. Authors' analysis steps: In a later analysis, some 80 million unique TCR beta chains included roughly 11 million shared by two or more donors. Profiling relied on immunoSEQ multiplex PCR, and the TCRdb table lists in-frame clones only, not all of them. V and J calls and clone size are as listed in that table; D and trimming were resolved from the DNA. In the table there are more than 150,000 clones, about 82% of which are singletons. The data originate from a study of cytomegalovirus exposure and HLA in healthy donors. Study-wide findings and caveats: A few CMV-associated chains proved CMV antigen-specific in vitro.

The source of this sequence is a man younger than 30 in good health and CMV-seronegative. The sample taken for sequencing was PBMCs. The V and J genes are TRBV5-1 and TRBJ1-1; no reliable D call. CDR3 protein: CASSLRPKGSGNTEAFF. The CDR3 bases are TGCGCCAGCAGCTTGCGTCCTAAAGGTTCGGGGAACACTGAAGCTTTCTTT.